The present T cell receptor (beta chain) was sequenced within a study of blood T cell repertoires in COVID-19. The overall study: Nucleic acid was either cDNA or gDNA, and it came from T cells, B-cell-depleted T cells, or PBMCs.

This table comes from immunoSEQ multiplex PCR, and its TCRdb copy is limited to in-frame clones, with some not included. The data show about 380,000 clones, roughly four fifths seen once. V lost 3 bases to trimming and J lost 3 bases, with 14 bases between them. Germline V gene sequence: CDR1 LGHDT, CDR2 YNNKEL (reference sequence). The CDR3 consists of 16 residues. The gene calls are TRBV3-1 (or the pseudogene TRBV3-2) and TRBJ1-4; maybe TRBD1 (6 bases). Sequencing was done on a sample of peripheral blood. The sequence came from a human donor with acute or convalescent COVID-19. The donor label of this sample is uncertain. CDR3 region: CASSQRGGLSNEKLFF. CDR3 in DNA: TGTGCCAGCAGCCAGAGGGGGGGGCTCTCTAATGAAAAACTGTTTTTT.